A single sample gave rise to the 8 T cell receptor beta chains below, sequenced in a study of B cell selection in AIRE deficiency. Generated by immunoSEQ multiplex PCR, the TCRdb table keeps only in-frame clones and is missing some. Of about 23,000 clones listed, roughly 98% were seen once; the top ten hold approximately 0.15%. Sorting defined conventional CD4 T cells as CD4+CD127+. The sequenced sample consisted of conventional CD4+ T cells sorted from PBMCs. These receptor sequences come from a human donor with AIRE deficiency.

V gene TRBV28 combines with J gene TRBJ2-7, with 9 nucleotides matching TRBD2. This CDR3 is 14 amino acids long. V was pared by 8 bases and J by 5 bases, with 10 bases of the junction left unmatched. Germline V gene data show CDR1 as MDHEN and CDR2 as SYDVKM. CDR3 residues: CASAPGLAFHEQYF. The CDR3 DNA reads as TGTGCCAGCGCGCCGGGACTAGCTTTCCACGAGCAGTACTTC. Supplemented by reference TRBV28 and TRBJ2-7, the full variable domain reads DVKVTQSSRYLVKRTGEKVFLECVQDMDHENMFWYRQDPGLGLRLIYFSYDVKMKEKGDIPEGYSVSREKKERFSLILESASTNQTSMYLCASAPGLAFHEQYFGPGTRLTVT.

This chain uses TRBV28 with TRBJ1-5; 7 positions agree with TRBD1. V lost 5 bases and J lost 4; bases outside the gene matches: 11. Germline lookup yields CDR1 MDHEN and CDR2 SYDVKM. The CDR3 has 16 amino acids. The CDR3 DNA reads as TGTGCCAGCAGTCTGCACAAGGGACAGAAAAATCAGCCCCAGCATTTT. It encodes CASSLHKGQKNQPQHF.

The chain carries TRBV14 and TRBJ2-1; TRBD1 is a possible D gene (6 bases). The CDR3 extends over 15 amino acids. CDR1 SGHDN and CDR2 FVKESK come from the germline V gene. V was pared by 1 base and J by 1 base, with 8 bases between. CDR3 coding DNA: TGTGCCAGCAGCCAAGTTCAGGGGTCCTACAATGAGCAGTTCTTC. This gives the protein CASSQVQGSYNEQFF.

The chain joins TRBV28 to TRBJ2-7, with D perhaps matching TRBD2 (6 bases). The CDR3 loop spans 14 amino acids. The germline CDR1 and CDR2 sequences are MDHEN and SYDVKM. With 3 bases removed from V and 6 bases from J, the gap between germline ends came to 15 bases. CDR3: CASSLGLRVGEQYF. CDR3 in DNA: TGTGCCAGCAGTTTGGGACTTCGTGTCGGCGAGCAGTACTTC. The full variable domain, completed using reference TRBV28 and TRBJ2-7, is DVKVTQSSRYLVKRTGEKVFLECVQDMDHENMFWYRQDPGLGLRLIYFSYDVKMKEKGDIPEGYSVSREKKERFSLILESASTNQTSMYLCASSLGLRVGEQYFGPGTRLTVT.

This rearrangement joins TRBV19 to TRBJ2-7; D might be TRBD2 (6 bases). Trimming pared 8 bases from V and 7 bases from J, leaving 21 bases between. CDR1 is LNHDA and CDR2 is SQIVND in the germline V gene (reference sequence). CDR3 length equals 14 residues. The CDR3 DNA reads TGTGCCAGTGGCCCCGGGACGCCGGGGAGGGAGCAGTACTTC. This translates into CASGPGTPGREQYF.

This clone appeared a single time. The rearrangement joins TRBV30 to TRBJ2-7; no clear D gene. V was pared by 3 bases and J by 1 base, with 16 bases between. CDR3 length: 15 amino acids. CDR1 is GTSNPN and CDR2 is SVGIG in the germline V gene (reference sequence). As DNA, the CDR3 is TGTGCCTGGAGAGCTAAAAGGGATCCTTCCTACGAGCAGTACTTC. Translation gives CAWRAKRDPSYEQYF.

The V and J genes are TRBV7-6 and TRBJ2-5, with D hard to call. This CDR3 spans 15 amino acids. Germline loops: CDR1 SGHVS, CDR2 FNYEAQ. V was clipped by 1 base and J by 5 bases, with 14 bases between them. This chain's CDR3 is CASSLGPGVRETQYF. The DNA of the CDR3 is TGTGCCAGCAGCTTAGGTCCGGGCGTTAGGGAGACCCAGTACTTC.

CDR3 protein: CASSLEASYSTDTQYF. The CDR3 DNA is TGTGCCAGCAGTCTGGAGGCCAGTTATAGCACAGATACGCAGTATTTT. The genes are TRBV28 and TRBJ2-3; D perhaps matches TRBD2 (5 bases). Germline-derived CDR1 and CDR2 are MDHEN and SYDVKM. CDR3 length: 16 residues. Deletions cut 5 bases from V and 0 bases from J, with 15 bases between.